This TCR beta chain is from a study of early T cells in non-severe SARS-CoV-2 infection. Study as a whole: The input, bulk RNA from unsorted whole blood, was sequenced, and chains were unpaired.

This clonotype was seen a handful of times. Its specificity is unknown. Study-wide points: VDJdb matching favored anti-spike CD8 responses, missing private and CD4 specificities.

Germline V lookup: CDR1 SGHNT, CDR2 YENEEA. The CDR3 is 17 amino acids. Trimming cost V 4 bases and J 1 base, with 20 bases left between them. TCRdb analysed the 5' RACE reads with MiXCR anew, one entry per CDR3 protein. Among approximately 44,000 distinct CDR3 sequences listed, roughly an eighth were seen once. Sequencing input: whole blood. The V and J genes are TRBV11-3 and TRBJ2-7; no clear D. The sequence derives from an adult who was a healthcare worker with PCR-confirmed SARS-CoV-2 infection or an uninfected control (not recorded which). The CDR3 here is CASSSVLDLCGSYEQYF. CDR3 sequence (DNA): TGTGCCAGCAGCTCGGTCCTGGACCTCTGTGGGTCCTACGAGCAGTACTTC.